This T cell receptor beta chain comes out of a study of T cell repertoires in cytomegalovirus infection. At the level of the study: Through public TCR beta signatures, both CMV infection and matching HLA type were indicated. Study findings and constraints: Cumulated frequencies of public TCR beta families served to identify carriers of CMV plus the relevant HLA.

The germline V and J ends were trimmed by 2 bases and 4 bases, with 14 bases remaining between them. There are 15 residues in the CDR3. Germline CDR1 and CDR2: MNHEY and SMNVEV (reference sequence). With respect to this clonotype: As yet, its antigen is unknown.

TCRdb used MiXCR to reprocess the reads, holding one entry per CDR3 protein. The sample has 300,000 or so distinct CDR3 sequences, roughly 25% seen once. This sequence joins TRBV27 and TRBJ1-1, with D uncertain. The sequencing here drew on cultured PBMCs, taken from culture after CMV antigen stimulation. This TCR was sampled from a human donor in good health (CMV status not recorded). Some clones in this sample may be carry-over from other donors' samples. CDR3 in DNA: TGTGCCAGCAGTTTAAAGGGAGGGCCCACCACTGAAGCTTTCTTT. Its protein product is CASSLKGGPTTEAFF.